The present entry profiles one T cell receptor (beta chain) with its context. Its antigen is still unknown. These data originate in a study of shared clonotypes between healthy human individuals. Background on the study: Each donor had three CD4 naive, three CD4 memory, two CD8 naive and one CD8 memory plate. Study conclusions and caveats: Larger estimated richness was generally seen in naive subsets than in memory subsets.

Profiled with immunoSEQ multiplex PCR; TCRdb holds only in-frame clones, not every one. The table shows about 1.1 million clones, with around 78% occurring only once. Germline V gene data show CDR1 as SGHVS and CDR2 as FNYEAQ. This CDR3 region has 14 residues. The ends were cut back, 5 bases at V and 2 bases at J, with 9 bases in the middle. The chain links TRBV7-6 to TRBJ1-4, with D unclear. The receptor was isolated from a man in his late teens or twenties in good health. Some clones in this sample may be carry-over from other donors' samples. Sequenced sample: memory CD4+ T cells from PBMCs. Subset here: CD45RA-negative fraction. CDR3: CASSLRSTNEKLFF. CDR3 bases: TGTGCCAGCAGCCTCAGGTCCACTAATGAAAAACTGTTTTTT.